Below, 24 T cell receptor beta chains from the same sample are listed, as sequenced in a study of CD8 T cells in ankylosing spondylitis (dated by TCRdb to the late 2010s). The library was built by means of 5' RACE. Data came from an Illumina HiSeq 2500. TCRdb trimmed public reads at Q25 via fastp, called clones via MiXCR and kept in-frame beta chains. Duplicate CDR3 protein sequences are folded into a single record with the most common DNA and genes. For this sample there are around 300,000 distinct CDR3 sequences; less than 25% appear just once. 3.5% of the sample is taken by the ten largest. Sequencing was done on a sample of blood, either unsorted or a sorted T cell fraction (not recorded which). All receptors derive from a female donor with ankylosing spondylitis or in good health (not recorded which).

The chain combines TRBV12-5 with TRBJ2-7, with 8 bases that match TRBD2. CDR3 length equals 15 residues. V lost 6 bases and J lost 6; bases outside the gene matches: 13. The germline gives CDR1 LGHNT, CDR2 FRNRAP. CDR3 DNA: TGTGCTAGTGGGGTCGGCGGGGGGTTGGAGAGCGAGCAGTACTTC. The encoded protein is CASGVGGGLESEQYF.

V gene TRBV20-1 combines with J gene TRBJ2-3; 12 positions match TRBD2. This CDR3 contains 14 residues. V shed 3 bases and J 6 bases; nucleotides not matched to a gene: 4. Germline V gene lookup returns CDR1 DFQATT and CDR2 SNEGSKA (reference sequence). In DNA, the CDR3 is TGCAGTGCTAGGGGACTAGCGGGTCCTGATACGCAGTATTTT. Translated, it gives CSARGLAGPDTQYF.

The chain has TRBV18 and TRBJ1-1; D possibly corresponds to TRBD1 (5 bases). From germline, CDR1 is KGHSH and CDR2 LQKENI. The CDR3 contains 13 residues. V lost 6 bases and J lost 9, with 17 bases in between. The CDR3 here is CASSPKGGGKAFF. DNA of the CDR3: TGTGCCAGCTCGCCGAAAGGCGGGGGAAAAGCTTTCTTT.

The V gene is TRBV30, the J gene TRBJ2-1, with 9 bases lining up with TRBD2. Per the germline V gene, CDR1 is GTSNPN and CDR2 is SVGIG (reference sequence). The CDR3 loop spans 15 amino acids. V lost 0 bases and J lost 8; bases outside the gene matches: 8. The CDR3 sequence is CAWSVGSGRIDEQFF. The CDR3 DNA reads as TGTGCCTGGAGTGTGGGAAGCGGGAGGATCGATGAGCAGTTCTTC.

The chain has TRBV6-5 and TRBJ1-3; weak D call: TRBD1 (5 bases). Between the trimmed V and J ends, which lost 1 base and 0 bases, there was a span of 10 bases. The CDR3 has 16 residues. Germline V CDR1 and CDR2: MNHEY, SVGAGI. This chain's CDR3 is CASSYFAGSSGNTIYF. The CDR3 DNA sequence: TGTGCCAGCAGTTACTTTGCAGGGAGCTCTGGAAACACCATATATTTT.

This clonotype was counted ten times or more. The chain joins TRBV6-2 or TRBV6-3 to TRBJ2-1; TRBD2 agrees at 7 bases. V lost 0 bases to trimming and J lost 3 bases; unmatched junction nucleotides: 8. Germline values: CDR1 MNHEY, CDR2 SVGEGT. The CDR3 is made up of 17 amino acids. CDR3 region: CASSYSPPSGVYNEQFF. The CDR3, as DNA: TGTGCCAGCAGTTACTCTCCCCCTAGCGGTGTCTACAATGAGCAGTTCTTC.

V gene TRBV6-2 or TRBV6-3 combines with J gene TRBJ2-1; D gene unclear. The CDR3 has 16 amino acids. Germline-derived CDR1 and CDR2 are MNHEY and SVGEGT. V was shortened by 5 bases and J by 1 base, with 15 bases between the two germline ends. Here the CDR3 reads CASSPLLGKSYNEQFF. CDR3 bases: TGTGCCAGCAGTCCCCTTTTGGGGAAGTCCTACAATGAGCAGTTCTTC.

This clonotype was found a few times. The chain joins TRBV24-1 to TRBJ2-3, with TRBD2 matching 9 bases. Germline values: CDR1 KGHDR, CDR2 SFDVKD. The CDR3 consists of 15 residues. V was pared by 6 bases and J by 0 bases, with 3 bases of the junction left unmatched. Here the CDR3 reads CATSLLAGSTDTQYF. The CDR3 coding sequence is TGTGCCACCAGTCTCCTAGCGGGAAGCACAGATACGCAGTATTTT.

This clonotype was observed a few times. The rearrangement uses TRBV5-1 and TRBJ1-1; D possibly corresponds to TRBD1 (6 bases). Per the germline V gene, CDR1 is SGHRS and CDR2 is YFSETQ. This CDR3 contains 15 residues. The ends were cut back, 4 bases at V and 1 base at J, with 14 bases in the middle. The DNA of the CDR3 is TGCGCCAGCAGCCCCCGTGAGGGGGGGAACACTGAAGCTTTCTTT. This gives the protein CASSPREGGNTEAFF.

The rearrangement uses TRBV12-3 or TRBV12-4 and TRBJ2-3, with D uncertain. This CDR3 spans 13 amino acids. V was pared by 6 bases and J by 2 bases, with 9 bases between. The CDR3 DNA reads as TGTGCCAGCAGCCCTACAACCACAGATACGCAGTATTTT. It codes for CASSPTTTDTQYF.

This clonotype has a count of ten or more. The J gene is TRBJ2-2, the V gene TRBV5-1, with D possibly being TRBD1 (6 bases). CDR3 length: 14 amino acids. Trimming took 0 bases from V and 3 from J, leaving 6 bases between them. Germline loops: CDR1 SGHRS, CDR2 YFSETQ. In nucleotides, the CDR3 is TGCGCCAGCAGCTTGGGGGGGCACACCGGGGAGCTGTTTTTT. Amino acid sequence: CASSLGGHTGELFF.

This clonotype has ten or more counts. DNA for the CDR3: TGTGCCAGCAGACCGGGACAGGGTTTTACTGGAAACACCATATATTTT. As protein: CASRPGQGFTGNTIYF. The rearrangement links TRBV6-1 to TRBJ1-3; 9 positions agree with TRBD1. Germline trimming cut 6 bases from V and 2 bases from J; bases unmatched to any gene: 8. Germline V lookup: CDR1 MNHNS, CDR2 SASEGT. The CDR3 is made up of 16 amino acids.

This clonotype showed up just a few times. V and J are TRBV5-6 and TRBJ1-1; D gene unclear. This CDR3 comprises 15 residues. In germline, CDR1 is SGHDT, CDR2 YYEEEE. Trimming removed 7 bases at V and 1 base at J, with 17 bases between. CDR3 sequence (DNA): TGTGCCAGCCTTCTTCCTGGACGTCCGAACACTGAAGCTTTCTTT. Its protein is CASLLPGRPNTEAFF.

In nucleotides, the CDR3 is TGCAGCGTTTCGGGCAGGAACACTGAAGCTTTCTTT. Translating gives CSVSGRNTEAFF. J is TRBJ1-1 and V is TRBV29-1; unclear D gene. V lost 5 bases, J lost 1 base, and 8 bases lay in between. The CDR3 runs 12 residues. Per the germline V gene, CDR1 is SQVTM and CDR2 is ANQGSEA.

The gene calls are TRBV12-3 or TRBV12-4 and TRBJ2-7, with 11 bases identical to TRBD1. Trimming cost V 6 bases and J 4 bases; bases outside gene matches: 8. CDR3 size: 15 residues. Here the CDR3 reads CASRRTGTGGYEQYF. In DNA form, the CDR3 reads TGTGCCAGCAGGCGAACTGGGACAGGGGGATACGAGCAGTACTTC.

V is TRBV5-1 and J is TRBJ2-7, with 8 bases that match TRBD2. Trimming at V came to 4 bases and at J to 2 bases, leaving 14 bases not matched to a gene. The CDR3 loop spans 17 amino acids. Germline assignment: CDR1 SGHRS and CDR2 YFSETQ. This CDR3 reads CASSAGTRGRSTYEQYF. The CDR3 nucleotides are TGCGCCAGCAGCGCCGGGACTAGAGGGAGGTCCACCTACGAGCAGTACTTC.

There are a few counts of this clonotype. The rearrangement joins TRBV6-1 to TRBJ1-1, with 7 positions matching TRBD1. The CDR3 is made up of 15 amino acids. The germline CDR1 and CDR2 sequences are MNHNS and SASEGT. With 7 bases clipped from V and 1 base from J, the junction kept 9 bases outside the gene matches. The CDR3 sequence: CASINPGTANTEAFF. The DNA of the CDR3 is TGTGCCAGCATCAATCCCGGGACAGCGAACACTGAAGCTTTCTTT.

Many counts were recorded for this clonotype. CDR3 nucleotides: TGCAGCGAGAATGGTCCTAGGGCTGAAGCTTTCTTT. The encoded protein is CSENGPRAEAFF. The chain employs TRBV29-1 and TRBJ1-1; D is undetermined. Trimming removed 7 bases at V and 6 bases at J, with 15 bases between. From germline, CDR1 is SQVTM and CDR2 ANQGSEA. The CDR3 runs 12 residues.

This clonotype occurred a few times. This chain links TRBV7-2 with TRBJ2-5; D perhaps matches TRBD2 (5 bases). V was cut by 6 bases and J by 4 bases, with 12 bases left in between. CDR3 size: 13 residues. CDR1 is SGHTA, CDR2 FQGNSA, per germline. DNA for the CDR3: TGTGCCAGCAGTTCGACTCGGGGAGAGACCCAGTACTTC. This translates into CASSSTRGETQYF.

The chain couples TRBV12-3 or TRBV12-4 to TRBJ2-7; no clear D. Trimming took off 3 bases at V and 4 bases at J, with 10 bases between the two ends. This CDR3 has 13 amino acids. CDR3 loop: CASSFFRDYEQYF. DNA for the CDR3: TGTGCCAGCAGTTTTTTTCGTGATTACGAGCAGTACTTC.

The V gene is TRBV10-3, the J gene TRBJ2-7; no reliable D call. Between the trimmed V and J ends, which lost 0 bases and 7 bases, there was a span of 16 bases. The CDR3 totals 15 residues. Looked up from germline, CDR1 is ENHRY and CDR2 is SYGVKD. Here the CDR3 reads CAISESLRTPREQYF. The CDR3 nucleotides read TGTGCCATCAGTGAGTCCTTAAGGACCCCACGGGAGCAGTACTTC.

The rearrangement uses TRBV4-3 and TRBJ2-7, with 8 bases lining up with TRBD1. This CDR3 is built from 14 residues. J was trimmed by 6 bases and V by 0 bases; bases with no gene match: 4. Per the germline V gene, CDR1 is LGHNA and CDR2 is YSLEER. DNA for the CDR3: TGCGCCAGCAGCCAAGATGGAACAGGGGGCGAGCAGTACTTC. The encoded protein is CASSQDGTGGEQYF.

The chain couples TRBV11-2 to TRBJ2-3; weak D call: TRBD1 (5 bases). CDR1 and CDR2 (germline): SGHAT, FQNNGV. Deletions cut 1 base from V and 2 bases from J, with 13 bases between. The CDR3 loop spans 16 amino acids. CDR3 amino acids: CASSLGANRHTDTQYF. As DNA, the CDR3 is TGTGCCAGCAGCTTAGGGGCGAACAGGCACACAGATACGCAGTATTTT. The full variable domain, its missing parts supplied by reference TRBV11-2 and TRBJ2-3, is EAGVAQSPRYKIIEKRQSVAFWCNPISGHATLYWYQQILGQGPKLLIQFQNNGVVDDSQLPKDRFSAERLKGVDSTLKIQPAKLEDSAVYLCASSLGANRHTDTQYFGPGTRLTVL.

This clonotype was detected a few times. This chain uses TRBV29-1 with TRBJ1-1; D is undetermined. This CDR3 contains 13 residues. V shed 7 bases and J shed 4 bases, with 16 bases lying between them. CDR1 SQVTM and CDR2 ANQGSEA come from the germline V gene. This CDR3 reads CSAGRSPSTEAFF. In nucleotides, the CDR3 is TGCAGCGCAGGTAGAAGCCCCAGCACTGAAGCTTTCTTT.